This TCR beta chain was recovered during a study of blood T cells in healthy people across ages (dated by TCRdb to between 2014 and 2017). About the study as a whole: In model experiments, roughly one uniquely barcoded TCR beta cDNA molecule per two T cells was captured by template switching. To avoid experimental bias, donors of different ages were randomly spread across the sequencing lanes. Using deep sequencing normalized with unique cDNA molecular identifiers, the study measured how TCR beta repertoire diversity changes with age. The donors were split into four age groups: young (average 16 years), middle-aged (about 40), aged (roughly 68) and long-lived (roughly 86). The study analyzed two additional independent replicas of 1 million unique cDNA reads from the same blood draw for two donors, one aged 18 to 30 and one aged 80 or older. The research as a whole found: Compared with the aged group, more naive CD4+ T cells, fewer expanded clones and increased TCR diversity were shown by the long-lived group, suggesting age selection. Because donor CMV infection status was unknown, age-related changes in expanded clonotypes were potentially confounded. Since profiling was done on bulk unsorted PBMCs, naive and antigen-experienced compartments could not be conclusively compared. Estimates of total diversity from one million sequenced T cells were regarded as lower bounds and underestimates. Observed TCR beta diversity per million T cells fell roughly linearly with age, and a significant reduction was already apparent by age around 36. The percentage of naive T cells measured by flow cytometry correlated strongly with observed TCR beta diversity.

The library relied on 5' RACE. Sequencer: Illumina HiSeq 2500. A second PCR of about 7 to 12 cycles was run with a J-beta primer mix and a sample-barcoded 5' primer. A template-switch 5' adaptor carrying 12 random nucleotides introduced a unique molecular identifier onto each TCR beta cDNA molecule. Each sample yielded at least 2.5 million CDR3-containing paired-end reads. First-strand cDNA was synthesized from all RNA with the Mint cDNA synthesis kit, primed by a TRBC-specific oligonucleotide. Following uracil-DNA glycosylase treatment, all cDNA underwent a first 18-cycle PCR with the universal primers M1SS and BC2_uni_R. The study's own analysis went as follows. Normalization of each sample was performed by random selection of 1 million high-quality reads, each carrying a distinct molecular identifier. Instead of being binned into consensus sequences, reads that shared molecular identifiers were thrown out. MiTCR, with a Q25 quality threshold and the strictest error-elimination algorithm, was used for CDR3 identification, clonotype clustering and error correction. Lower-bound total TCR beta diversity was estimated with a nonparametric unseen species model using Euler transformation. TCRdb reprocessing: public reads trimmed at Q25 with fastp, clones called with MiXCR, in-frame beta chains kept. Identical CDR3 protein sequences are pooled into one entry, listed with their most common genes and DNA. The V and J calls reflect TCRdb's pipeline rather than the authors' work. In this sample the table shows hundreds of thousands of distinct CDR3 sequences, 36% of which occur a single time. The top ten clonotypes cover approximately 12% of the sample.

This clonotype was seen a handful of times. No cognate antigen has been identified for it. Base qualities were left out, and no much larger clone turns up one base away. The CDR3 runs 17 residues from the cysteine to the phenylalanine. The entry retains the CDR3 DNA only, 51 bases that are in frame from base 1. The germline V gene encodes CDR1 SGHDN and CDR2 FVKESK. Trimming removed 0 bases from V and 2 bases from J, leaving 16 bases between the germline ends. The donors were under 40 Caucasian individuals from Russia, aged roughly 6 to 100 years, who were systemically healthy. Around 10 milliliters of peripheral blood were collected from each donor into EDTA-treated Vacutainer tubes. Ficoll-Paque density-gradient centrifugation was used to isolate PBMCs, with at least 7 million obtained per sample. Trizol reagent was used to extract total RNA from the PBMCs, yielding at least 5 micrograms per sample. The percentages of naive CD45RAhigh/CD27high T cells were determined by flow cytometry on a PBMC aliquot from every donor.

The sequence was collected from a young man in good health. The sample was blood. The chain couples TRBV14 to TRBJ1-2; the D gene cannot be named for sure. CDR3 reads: CASSQDRITYTNYGYTF. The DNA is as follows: TGTGCCAGCAGCCAAGATAGGATAACCTACACAAACTATGGCTACACCTTC.